This TCR beta chain is from a study of blood T cells in healthy people across ages. Overall study findings and caveats: Naive and antigen-experienced cells were not separated, limiting conclusive comparison.

A sample-barcoded 5' primer and a J-beta primer mix were used in a second PCR of roughly 7 to 12 cycles. TCRdb used MiXCR to reprocess the 5' RACE reads, holding one entry per CDR3 protein. The table lists roughly 650,000 distinct CDR3 sequences, less than 40% of them singletons. This clonotype has at least ten counts. Its antigen remains unidentified. Trimming removed 1 base from V and 2 bases from J, with 13 bases in between. CDR3 size: 15 residues. Germline V lookup: CDR1 DFQATT, CDR2 SNEGSKA (reference sequence). Material: blood. This chain connects TRBV20-1 to TRBJ2-3, with TRBD1 as a possible D gene (5 bases). This receptor was obtained from a woman aged 80 or older in good health. This CDR3 reads CSARVPGPSTDTQYF. The CDR3 nucleotides read TGCAGTGCTAGAGTTCCAGGGCCCTCCACAGATACGCAGTATTTT.